The present T cell receptor beta chain was sequenced within a study of human T cells and chemical hapten exposure. The CDR3 covers 15 residues. J gave up 2 bases and V 2 bases, and 4 bases lay outside the gene matches. The V gene's germline CDR1 is LNHDA and CDR2 SQIVND (reference sequence). Whole-study results and caveats: With patch test score, the counts of PT1 expanded TCRs showed a positive correlation.

Study processing details: A typical sample had some 87,000 TCRs, with roughly 20,000 to 700,000 overall. Each CDR3 protein is one row after TCRdb ran MiXCR on the RACE reads. The V and J calls and clone size come from TCRdb's table, not from the authors' own analysis. The table lists 82,000 or so distinct CDR3 sequences, 10% to 15% of them singletons. With regard to this clonotype: What it recognizes is unknown.

Noted time point: patch test 3, about 24 weeks after DPC sensitization. This sample's treatment: therapeutic diphenylcyclopropenone sensitization with weekly scalp DPC. This TCR came from a woman between 50 and 59 years old with alopecia areata. Some clones in this sample may be carry-over from other donors' samples. This sample comprised whole blood, obtained in connection with sensitization to the hapten diphenylcyclopropenone (DPC). The chain combines TRBV19 with TRBJ2-5, with 8 nucleotides matching TRBD2. For the CDR3, the DNA is TGTGCCAGTAGTATACTAGCGGGTCTTCAAGAGACCCAGTACTTC. Protein sequence: CASSILAGLQETQYF. Variable domain in full (rest from reference TRBV19 and TRBJ2-5): DGGITQSPKYLFRKEGQNVTLSCEQNLNHDAMYWYRQDPGQGLRLIYYSQIVNDFQKGDIAEGYSVSREKKESFPLTVTSAQKNPTAFYLCASSILAGLQETQYFGPGTRLLVL.